The 25 T cell receptor beta chains in this list originate from one sample, sequenced in a study of vaccination effects on CD4 cells after COVID-19. ViraFEST assay sequencing came after antigen-specific CD4+ T cells were expanded with viral peptide pools. With approximately 10 days of culture completed, CD4+ T cells were isolated. Two-dose BNT162b2 or mRNA-1273 vaccination was given to participants. These TCRs are of unknown antigen specificity. Profiling relied on immunoSEQ multiplex PCR, and the TCRdb table lists in-frame clones only, not all of them. The sample lists about 38,000 clones, 82% occurring once. Here the sequenced sample was CD4+ T cells from PBMCs cultured with HCoV-NL63 spike peptides, taken after COVID-19 vaccination. The receptors were gathered from a human donor who received a COVID-19 vaccine. Some clones in this sample may be carry-over from other donors' samples.

The genes are TRBV2 and TRBJ2-7; D is possibly TRBD1 (5 bases). The CDR3 runs to 13 residues. Germline CDR1 and CDR2: SNHLY and FYNNEI. The ends were cut back, 6 bases at V and 1 base at J, with 10 bases in the middle. The CDR3: CASRETESYEQYV. Here the CDR3 DNA reads TGTGCCAGCAGAGAGACAGAATCCTACGAGCAGTACGTC.

This chain links TRBV28 with TRBJ1-1, with 10 bases identical to TRBD1. CDR1 and CDR2 from the germline V gene are MDHEN and SYDVKM. CDR3 length equals 14 residues. With 3 bases clipped from V and 5 bases from J, the junction kept 3 bases outside the gene matches. The CDR3 nucleotides are TGTGCCAGCAGTTTGACAGGGGGCTTTACTGAAGCTTTCTTT. The encoded protein is CASSLTGGFTEAFF.

V is TRBV27 and J is TRBJ2-2; 7 nucleotides agree with TRBD1. The CDR3 loop spans 15 amino acids. Germline loops: CDR1 MNHEY, CDR2 SMNVEV (reference sequence). The trim removed 6 bases at V and 2 bases at J, leaving 6 bases unmatched. The CDR3 is CASRPGQPNTGELFF. The CDR3 region has the DNA TGTGCCAGCAGACCGGGACAGCCCAACACCGGGGAGCTGTTTTTT.

The V and J genes are TRBV5-3 and TRBJ1-4; 7 bases agree with TRBD1. TRBV5-3 belongs to the ORF category, with a function that is uncertain. This CDR3 contains 16 residues. V was pared by 0 bases and J by 7 bases, with 9 bases of the junction left unmatched. CDR3 sequence: CARSLVGYRGGEKLFF. The DNA of the CDR3 is TGTGCCAGAAGCTTGGTGGGGTACAGGGGAGGTGAAAAACTGTTTTTT.

This rearrangement joins TRBV7-9 to TRBJ1-2; 8 nucleotides match TRBD1. Germline V gene lookup returns CDR1 SEHNR and CDR2 FQNEAQ (reference sequence). J was trimmed by 6 bases and V by 5 bases; bases with no gene match: 11. The length of the CDR3 is 15 residues. The CDR3: CASSPPRGRPHGYTF. The CDR3 nucleotides are TGTGCCAGCAGCCCCCCCAGGGGGCGTCCCCATGGCTACACCTTC.

This chain joins TRBV24-1 and TRBJ2-2; D unresolved. The V end lost 7 bases, the J end lost 6 bases, and 8 bases lay between the germline ends. Germline V gives CDR1 KGHDR, CDR2 SFDVKD. This CDR3 is 12 amino acids long. Here the CDR3 DNA reads TGTGCCACCAGGGGTCAACCCGGGGAGCTGTTTTTT. Translating it yields CATRGQPGELFF.

In DNA form, the CDR3 reads TGCGCCAGCAGCCCTCGACTAGCGGGGAGATACGAGCAGTACGTC. Its translation is CASSPRLAGRYEQYV. The chain has TRBV4-1 and TRBJ2-7; the match to TRBD2 covers 11 bases. Losses at the gene ends were 4 bases for V and 4 bases for J; bases not matched to a gene: 6. The germline V gene encodes CDR1 MGHRA and CDR2 YSYEKL. The length of the CDR3 is 15 residues.

The V gene is TRBV6-5, the J gene TRBJ1-2; the D is unclear. The CDR3 runs 15 residues. The germline V gene has CDR1 MNHEY and CDR2 SVGAGI. Trimming left V 7 bases short and J 3 bases short, with 18 bases between. This CDR3 is CASTQVGGFYYGYTF. CDR3 bases: TGTGCCAGCACCCAAGTGGGAGGATTCTACTATGGCTACACCTTC.

The CDR3 sequence: CASRWQGDTEAFF. The CDR3 nucleotides read TGTGCCAGCAGGTGGCAGGGGGACACTGAAGCTTTCTTT. This rearrangement joins TRBV6-5 to TRBJ1-1, with 7 bases that match TRBD1. The CDR3 is made up of 13 amino acids. The trim removed 6 bases at V and 3 bases at J, leaving 4 bases unmatched. The V gene's germline CDR1 is MNHEY and CDR2 SVGAGI.

This clone has only a few counts. The rearrangement joins TRBV19 to TRBJ1-3, with D uncertain. There are 16 residues in the CDR3. V lost 7 bases and J 0 bases, leaving 16 bases between the germline ends. Germline V lookup: CDR1 LNHDA, CDR2 SQIVND (reference sequence). CDR3 residues: CASIDYSVFSGNTIYF. In nucleotides, the CDR3 is TGTGCCAGTATCGACTACAGCGTTTTCTCTGGAAACACCATATATTTT.

The chain carries TRBV4-2 and TRBJ2-7, with 7 bases aligning to TRBD2. CDR1 LGHNA and CDR2 YNFKEQ come from the germline V gene. Trimming cost V 1 base and J 3 bases; bases outside gene matches: 0. This CDR3 spans 13 amino acids. CDR3 region: CASSQGGGYEQYV. CDR3 DNA: TGTGCCAGCAGCCAAGGGGGGGGCTACGAGCAGTACGTC.

The chain uses TRBV24-1 and TRBJ2-2, with D unclear. This CDR3 comprises 17 residues. Trimming removed 9 bases from V and 4 bases from J, with 23 bases in between. Germline CDR1 KGHDR, CDR2 SFDVKD. CDR3 DNA: TGTGCCACCCCTCGAGACTTAAAAAGGATGGGCACCGGGGAGCTGTTTTTT. Translating gives CATPRDLKRMGTGELFF.

J is TRBJ2-7 and V is TRBV2; TRBD1 matches 9 bases. Trimming cost V 7 bases and J 6 bases; bases outside gene matches: 4. Germline-derived CDR1 and CDR2 are SNHLY and FYNNEI. The CDR3 length is 12 residues. CDR3 DNA sequence: TGTGCCAGCATGGGACAGGGAGCCGAGCAGTACGTC. Its protein product is CASMGQGAEQYV.

This clone came up a few times. The rearrangement uses TRBV29-1 and TRBJ1-1; D is unresolved. The CDR3 has 13 residues. Looked up from germline, CDR1 is SQVTM and CDR2 is ANQGSEA. Trimming removed 6 bases at V and 4 bases at J, with 15 bases between. The CDR3 region has the DNA TGCAGCGTCGCGTTAGAAGGTGGCACTGAAGCTTTCTTT. This sequence encodes CSVALEGGTEAFF.

The chain joins TRBV18 to TRBJ2-1; TRBD1 or TRBD2 may be the D gene (5 bases each). Trimming left V 0 bases short and J 0 bases short, with 9 bases between. The CDR3 is made up of 16 amino acids. The germline V gene encodes CDR1 KGHSH and CDR2 LQKENI. The CDR3 protein is CASSPPRGDSYNEQFF. The CDR3 DNA reads TGTGCCAGCTCACCACCAAGGGGAGACTCCTACAATGAGCAGTTCTTC.

Turning to this clone: One end of the junction fails to match germline, which may point to a read error. The V gene is TRBV19, the J gene TRBJ2-1, with D tentatively TRBD2 (6 bases). CDR1 and CDR2 from the germline V gene are LNHDA and SQIVND (reference sequence). The length of the CDR3 is 14 residues. CDR3 protein: CASSRAGNYNEQFF. The CDR3 DNA follows: TGTGCCAGCAGTAGGGCGGGAAACTACAATGAGCAGTTCTTC.

This rearrangement joins TRBV28 to TRBJ2-4, with no clear D. This CDR3 contains 16 residues. Trimming shortened V by 6 bases and J by 0 bases, and 15 bases separated the two germline ends. Germline V gives CDR1 MDHEN, CDR2 SYDVKM. The CDR3, as DNA: TGTGCCAGCAGCAATCGAGGTTTCGAAGCCAAAAACATTCAGTACTTC. Translated, it gives CASSNRGFEAKNIQYF.

The chain has TRBV9 and TRBJ1-1; 8 bases match TRBD1. V gave up 5 bases and J gave up 4 bases; unmatched junction bases: 7. The CDR3 has 14 residues. Looked up from germline, CDR1 is SGDLS and CDR2 is YYNGEE. This CDR3 reads CASSGETGGTEAFF. DNA for the CDR3: TGTGCCAGCAGTGGTGAAACAGGGGGCACTGAAGCTTTCTTT.

The chain links TRBV5-1 to TRBJ1-4, with a possible D match to TRBD1 (5 bases). Germline values: CDR1 SGHRS, CDR2 YFSETQ. The length of the CDR3 is 17 residues. Trimming removed 4 bases at V and 3 bases at J, with 19 bases between. The CDR3 sequence is CASSAGTRGFANEKLFF. The CDR3 region has the DNA TGCGCCAGCAGCGCCGGGACCCGGGGGTTCGCTAATGAAAAACTGTTTTTT.

The rearrangement links TRBV5-4 to TRBJ2-1; TRBD1 matches at 10 bases. This CDR3 is 15 amino acids long. Germline trimming cut 4 bases from V and 9 bases from J; bases unmatched to any gene: 10. Germline values: CDR1 SGHNT, CDR2 YYREEE (reference sequence). The CDR3: CASSPSGTGESEQFF. The CDR3 region has the DNA TGTGCCAGCAGCCCGTCAGGGACAGGGGAATCTGAGCAGTTCTTC. The full variable domain, its missing parts supplied by reference TRBV5-4 and TRBJ2-1, is ETGVTQSPTHLIKTRGQQVTLRCSSQSGHNTVSWYQQALGQGPQFIFQYYREEENGRGNFPPRFSGLQFPNYSSELNVNALELDDSALYLCASSPSGTGESEQFFGPGTRLTVL.

This chain connects TRBV6-5 to TRBJ1-4; a weak D match, TRBD1 (5 bases). The CDR3 has 14 residues. The germline V gene encodes CDR1 MNHEY and CDR2 SVGAGI. V was trimmed by 7 bases and J by 8 bases, leaving 17 bases between them. CDR3 coding DNA: TGTGCCAGCACATCGAGGAGGGGAGGCGAAAAACTGTTTTTT. As protein: CASTSRRGGEKLFF.

This chain links TRBV5-8 with TRBJ1-5; perhaps TRBD1 as D (6 bases). The CDR3 consists of 14 residues. Per germline, CDR1 SGHTS and CDR2 YDEGEE. Trimming stripped 5 bases from V and 2 bases from J, with 11 bases between. Written as DNA, the CDR3 is TGTGCCAGCAGTTGGGGGCGCGGCAATCAGCCCCAGCATTTT. Translated, it gives CASSWGRGNQPQHF.

V and J are TRBV7-2 and TRBJ2-5; D possibly corresponds to TRBD2 (6 bases). V gave up 5 bases and J gave up 1 base, with 20 bases separating them. The CDR3 is 17 residues long. From germline, CDR1 is SGHTA and CDR2 FQGNSA. The CDR3 region has the DNA TGTGCCAGCAGCGCCCGGGGGAGGACGGTAGTCCAAGAGACCCAGTACTTC. This codes for CASSARGRTVVQETQYF.

This chain connects TRBV19 to TRBJ2-2, with D possibly called TRBD1 or TRBD2 (6 bases each). The CDR3 consists of 16 residues. Trimming took off 10 bases at V and 5 bases at J, with 23 bases between the two ends. Germline loops: CDR1 LNHDA, CDR2 SQIVND (reference sequence). DNA of the CDR3: TGTGCCACCATAGGGGTTGGGGGGCTTAAGACCGGGGAGCTGTTTTTT. Protein sequence: CATIGVGGLKTGELFF.

This rearrangement joins TRBV7-2 to TRBJ1-2, with a weak D call TRBD1 (5 bases). In germline, CDR1 is SGHTA, CDR2 FQGNSA. CDR3 length: 15 amino acids. V lost 3 bases and J 6 bases, leaving 17 bases between the germline ends. The CDR3 nucleotides are TGTGCCAGCAGCTTGGAATCTGGCCAGGGCCATGGCTACACCTTC. Its translation is CASSLESGQGHGYTF.